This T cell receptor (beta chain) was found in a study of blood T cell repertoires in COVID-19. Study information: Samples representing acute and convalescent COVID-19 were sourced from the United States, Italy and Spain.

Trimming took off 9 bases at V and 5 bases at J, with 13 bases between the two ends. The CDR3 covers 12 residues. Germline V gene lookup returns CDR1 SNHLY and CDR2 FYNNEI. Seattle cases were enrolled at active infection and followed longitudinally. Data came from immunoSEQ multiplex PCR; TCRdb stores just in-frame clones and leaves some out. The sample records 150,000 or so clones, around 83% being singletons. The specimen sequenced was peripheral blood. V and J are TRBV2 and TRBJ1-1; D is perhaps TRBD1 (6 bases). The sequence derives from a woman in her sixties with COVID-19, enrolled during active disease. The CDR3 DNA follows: TGTGCCAGTAAGGGGGAGGGAACTGAAGCTTTCTTT. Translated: CASKGEGTEAFF.